Following are 16 T cell receptor beta chains from one sample sequenced in a study of tumor-infiltrating lymphocytes in primary liver carcinoma. The authors made TCR beta cDNA from 500 ng total RNA with a constant-region primer. Investigators got TCR beta libraries out of three nested multiplex PCR rounds, done with slightly modified ARM-PCR. Amplification in the first two PCR rounds was performed using TRBV1-TRBV30 forward primers and a C-beta reverse primer for 10 cycles each. MiXCR, run by TCRdb on the multiplex PCR reads, gives a single entry per CDR3 protein. The table records roughly 200,000 distinct CDR3 sequences, around four fifths of them present only once. Unsorted bulk tissue, about 18-32 mg of it, served as the source for co-extraction of RNA and DNA. Sequencing was carried out using tumor tissue from primary liver carcinoma. These receptors all come from a man aged 40-50 years with primary liver carcinoma and hepatitis B virus infection.

Comments on this clonotype: Because it lacks the conserved phenylalanine or tryptophan at the end, this CDR3 is likely a read error. V usage is TRBV5-6 and J usage is TRBJ2-1, with D possibly TRBD2 on 6 matching bases. CDR1 and CDR2 from the germline V gene are SGHDT and YYEEEE. CDR3 size: 17 residues. The germline V and J ends were trimmed by 7 bases and 7 bases, with 27 bases remaining between them. CDR3 protein: CASGLAGGAGSRNEQFL. The CDR3 DNA reads as TGTGCCAGCGGCCTAGCCGGGGGTGCGGGGAGCAGAAATGAGCAGTTCCTC.

This clonotype was recorded a few times. Given a much more abundant clone one base away, this may be a read error. The chain uses TRBV5-1 and TRBJ2-1, with 10 bases matching TRBD2. The CDR3 contains 15 residues. Germline V gene sequence: CDR1 SGHRS, CDR2 YFSETQ. Here the CDR3 DNA reads TGCACCAGCAGCCGGACTAGCGGTTCCTACAATGAGCAGTTCTTC. Its translation is CTSSRTSGSYNEQFF.

Comment on this clonotype: Its ends do not fully match the called genes, so a read error is possible. The chain is built from TRBV11-3 and TRBJ1-5; D assignment may be TRBD1 or TRBD2 (5 bases each). The DNA matches TRBJ2-3 better at its end, which makes the J call doubtful. The germline V gene has CDR1 SGHNT and CDR2 YENEEA. The length of the CDR3 is 15 residues. The CDR3 protein is CASTLDLGVSQPQYF. CDR3 in DNA: TGTGCCAGCACCTTAGATCTGGGGGTGTCTCAGCCCCAGTATTTT.

About this clonotype itself: The final CDR3 position lacks the conserved phenylalanine or tryptophan, pointing to a likely read error. The DNA is left out, because the CDR3 cannot be placed on it with certainty; the CDR3 is given as TCRdb lists it. The chain carries TRBV7-8 and TRBJ2-7; the table names TRBD1, a call not compared with the DNA. The CDR3 has 15 residues if both end residues are counted. Germline V lookup: CDR1 SGHVS, CDR2 FQNEAQ. CDR3 sequence: CGSSVIAGSRGEQYI.

Details on this clonotype: Sequence at one end of the junction differs from germline and may be a read error. This chain connects TRBV12-3 or TRBV12-4 to TRBJ1-1; D is possibly TRBD1 (5 bases). The CDR3 covers 14 residues. CDR3 nucleotide sequence: TGTACCAGCAGTCCCCCCAGGGTAGGCACTGAAGCTTTCTTT. Translation: CTSSPPRVGTEAFF.

The genes are TRBV4-3 and TRBJ2-7; 8 bases agree with TRBD1. This CDR3 is 15 amino acids long. The germline V gene has CDR1 LGHNA and CDR2 YSLEER. The trim removed 8 bases at V and 4 bases at J, leaving 13 bases unmatched. The chain's CDR3 is CASCLEGTGAYEQYF. The CDR3 nucleotides are TGCGCCAGCTGCCTCGAAGGGACAGGAGCTTACGAGCAGTACTTC.

This clonotype was seen only a few times. A read error is likely, as this CDR3 ends without the conserved phenylalanine or tryptophan. The CDR3 spells CAIGEWRERIDTQYL. CDR3 bases: TGTGCCATCGGTGAGTGGCGGGAGCGAATAGATACGCAGTATTTG. The chain couples TRBV10-3 to TRBJ2-3; TRBD2 aligns across 7 bases. Germline values: CDR1 ENHRY, CDR2 SYGVKD. This CDR3 has 15 residues.

On this clonotype: At one of its ends the junction is not consistent with the germline gene, which may arise from a read error. The rearrangement joins TRBV6-5 to TRBJ2-2, with a tentative D call TRBD2 (5 bases). The CDR3 runs to 14 residues. Germline V gene lookup returns CDR1 MNHEY and CDR2 SVGAGI. This CDR3 is CASRYSRKWEKLFF. Written as DNA, the CDR3 is TGTGCCAGCAGATACTCGAGGAAATGGGAGAAGCTGTTTTTT.

The chain links TRBV5-4 to TRBJ2-1, with a weak D call TRBD1 (6 bases). This CDR3 spans 13 amino acids. The V and J ends lost 5 bases and 6 bases respectively, with 12 bases between them. Germline V gene sequence: CDR1 SGHNT, CDR2 YYREEE (reference sequence). In DNA form, the CDR3 reads TGTGCCAGCAGTTTAGGGGACACCAATGAGCAGTTCTTC. Residues: CASSLGDTNEQFF. Full variable domain (rest looked up from reference TRBV5-4 and TRBJ2-1): ETGVTQSPTHLIKTRGQQVTLRCSSQSGHNTVSWYQQALGQGPQFIFQYYREEENGRGNFPPRFSGLQFPNYSSELNVNALELDDSALYLCASSLGDTNEQFFGPGTRLTVL.

About this clonotype: One end of the junction does not line up with germline, which may come from a read error. The chain uses TRBV13 and TRBJ2-3; 12 bases are shared with TRBD1. Per the germline V gene, CDR1 is PRHDT and CDR2 is FYEKMQ (reference sequence). The CDR3 runs to 15 residues. The CDR3 region is CASSHGTGGTDTQFF. CDR3 nucleotides: TGTGCCAGCAGCCATGGGACAGGGGGCACAGATACGCAGTTTTTC.

With respect to this clonotype: This may come from a read error, since a much larger clone is one base off. The chain links TRBV10-3 to TRBJ1-5; a weak D match, TRBD1 (5 bases). The CDR3 contains 15 residues. Germline-derived CDR1 and CDR2 are ENHRY and SYGVKD. The CDR3 sequence is CASRSGLEGNQTQHF. The CDR3 coding sequence is TGTGCCAGTCGTTCAGGGTTGGAGGGCAATCAGACCCAGCATTTT.

This clonotype was seen only once. An end of the junction does not agree with germline; a read error may underlie this. The J gene is TRBJ1-1, the V gene TRBV29-1; D might be TRBD1 (5 bases). CDR3 length: 15 residues. Per the germline V gene, CDR1 is SQVTM and CDR2 is ANQGSEA. The CDR3 sequence is CSVAPGWEMKTEASF. The CDR3 region has the DNA TGCAGCGTTGCCCCAGGGTGGGAGATGAAGACTGAAGCTTCCTTT.

This rearrangement joins TRBV29-1 to TRBJ2-2; maybe TRBD2 (6 bases). V lost 4 bases and J lost 8, with 11 bases in between. The CDR3 spans 12 residues. CDR1 and CDR2 from the germline V gene are SQVTM and ANQGSEA. In nucleotides, the CDR3 is TGCAGCGTTGCAAAGGGGAGGGGGGAGCTGTTTTTT. Its translation is CSVAKGRGELFF.

On this clonotype: The junction differs from germline at one of its ends, possibly a read error. This rearrangement joins TRBV29-1 to TRBJ1-1; D uncertain. The CDR3 is 15 amino acids. Germline CDR1 SQVTM, CDR2 ANQGSEA. The CDR3 spells CSVGSDWGMNTEVFF. DNA of the CDR3: TGCAGCGTTGGATCCGACTGGGGTATGAACACTGAAGTTTTCTTT.

V usage is TRBV29-1 and J usage is TRBJ2-5; D remains ambiguous. The germline gives CDR1 SQVTM, CDR2 ANQGSEA. The CDR3 covers 12 residues. V was pared by 7 bases and J by 14 bases, with 23 bases between. The CDR3 DNA is TGCAGCGGTATGGGCAGTGGAGAGACACATTACTTC. Amino acid sequence: CSGMGSGETHYF.

In this sample, this clonotype turned up a few times. The chain employs TRBV20-1 and TRBJ2-7, with D tentatively TRBD1 (6 bases). Trimming pared 6 bases from V and 3 bases from J, leaving 9 bases between. This CDR3 has 11 residues. CDR1 is DFQATT and CDR2 is SNEGSKA in the germline V gene (reference sequence). CDR3 sequence: CSARGGYEQYF. The CDR3 region has the DNA TGCAGTGCCCGAGGGGGCTACGAGCAGTACTTC.